This T cell receptor (beta chain) was observed in a study of cytomegalovirus exposure and HLA in healthy donors. Regarding the study as a whole: Immune exposure information available was restricted to CMV serostatus. Researchers reported from a later analysis that most CMV-associated TCR beta chains appeared HLA-restricted. The study assumed roughly uniform donor sequencing depth for presence/absence analyses. The authors reported that TCR beta sequences could predict HLA-A and HLA-B alleles. These predictions were accurate for most subjects in the first cohort.

The PCR used 60 Vbeta and 13 Jbeta primers. Clones were sequenced by immunoSEQ multiplex PCR, and TCRdb holds only the in-frame ones, with some missing. The table includes about 250,000 clones, around four fifths detected once. On this clone itself: Its antigen is unidentified.

This sequence was found in a boy younger than 18 in good health and CMV-seronegative. Sequencing used PBMCs.

The CDR3 DNA is TGTGCCAGCAGCTTTAGCGGGGCTGGAGAGCAGTTCTTC. This gives the protein CASSFSGAGEQFF. The gene calls are TRBV7-2 and TRBJ2-1, with 8 bases matching TRBD2. V shed 3 bases and J 10 bases; nucleotides not matched to a gene: 5. CDR3 length: 13 amino acids. Germline CDR1 SGHTA, CDR2 FQGNSA. Drawing the rest from reference TRBV7-2 and TRBJ2-1, the complete variable domain is GAGVSQSPSNKVTEKGKDVELRCDPISGHTALYWYRQSLGQGLEFLIYFQGNSAPDKSGLPSDRFSAERTGGSVSTLTIQRTQQEDSAVYLCASSFSGAGEQFFGPGTRLTVL.